These T cell receptor beta chains were read from a single sample in a study of blood T cell repertoires in COVID-19. Sequencing was performed with immunoSEQ multiplex PCR; in TCRdb, only in-frame clones are kept and a portion is missing. The sample lists over 600,000 clones, over 80% occurring once. Sequenced sample: peripheral blood. These receptors all come from a young woman with acute or convalescent COVID-19. Both conserved end residues are part of each CDR3. D genes are given only for firm matches. Clone size, where shown, is once, few, many, or a class for clones that have expanded.

d_call,j_call,v_call,clone_size,cdr3_length,cdr3_aa,cdr3_nt
TRBD2,TRBJ2-6,TRBV11-2,-,18,CASSLWGGERTGANVLTF,TGTGCCAGCAGCCTGTGGGGGGGAGAAAGAACTGGGGCCAACGTCCTGACTTTC
-,TRBJ2-2,TRBV23-1,-,17,CASSLRFVPQVFGELFF,TGCGCCAGCAGTCTCAGATTCGTTCCGCAGGTTTTCGGGGAGCTGTTTTTT
-,TRBJ2-1,TRBV7-2,-,13,CASSLERENEQFF,TGTGCCAGCAGCTTAGAAAGAGAGAATGAGCAGTTCTTC
-,TRBJ1-5,TRBV7-2,-,15,CASSSRGDIGQPQHF,TGTGCCAGCAGCTCCCGAGGGGACATAGGTCAGCCCCAGCATTTT
-,TRBJ1-2,TRBV7-2,-,14,CASSLFSGNYGYTF,TGTGCCAGCAGCTTATTTTCAGGAAACTATGGCTACACCTTC
-,TRBJ1-5,TRBV27,-,13,CASSLYNNQPQHF,TGTGCCAGCAGTTTATATAACAATCAGCCCCAGCATTTT
TRBD1,TRBJ1-1,TRBV27,-,14,CASSVRTGGSEAFF,TGTGCCAGCAGTGTCCGGACAGGGGGGTCTGAAGCTTTCTTT
-,TRBJ1-5,TRBV6-6,-,18,CASSPASGRGDSNQPQHF,TGTGCCAGCAGTCCCGCGTCGGGGAGAGGAGATAGCAATCAGCCCCAGCATTTT
TRBD1,TRBJ1-5,TRBV7-2,-,17,CASRPGGGQGIGQPQHF,TGTGCCAGCAGGCCAGGGGGGGGACAGGGGATCGGGCAGCCCCAGCATTTT
-,TRBJ1-6,TRBV30,-,16,CAWSVPRSSYNSPLHF,TGTGCCTGGAGTGTACCGCGAAGCTCCTATAATTCACCCCTCCACTTT
-,TRBJ1-4,TRBV30,-,13,CAWASGGGGKLFF,TGTGCCTGGGCCTCGGGGGGCGGGGGAAAACTGTTTTTT
-,TRBJ1-5,TRBV5-1,-,13,CASREGMSQPQHF,TGCGCCAGCAGAGAGGGAATGAGTCAGCCCCAGCATTTT
-,TRBJ2-7,TRBV29-1,-,11,CSVVGSLEQYF,TGCAGCGTTGTCGGGAGTCTCGAGCAGTACTTC
-,TRBJ2-5,TRBV19,-,16,CASSIGSGTTRETQYF,TGTGCCAGTAGTATAGGTTCCGGGACAACGCGGGAGACCCAGTACTTC
-,TRBJ1-1,TRBV5-6,-,15,CASSYMGGSNTEAFF,TGTGCCAGCAGTTATATGGGAGGCTCGAACACTGAAGCTTTCTTT
-,TRBJ1-1,TRBV6-6,-,15,CASSDNRDPNTEAFF,TGTGCCAGCAGTGATAACCGGGATCCGAACACTGAAGCTTTCTTT
TRBD2,TRBJ2-7,TRBV29-1,-,13,CSVEGASGDEQYF,TGCAGCGTTGAGGGTGCTAGCGGCGACGAGCAGTACTTC
TRBD2,TRBJ2-1,TRBV11-1,once,15,CASSSLAGGPGEQFF,TGTGCCAGCAGCTCCCTAGCGGGGGGGCCGGGTGAGCAGTTCTTC
TRBD1,TRBJ1-1,TRBV30,-,15,CAWQNDDRVGTEAFF,TGTGCCTGGCAGAACGATGACAGGGTGGGCACTGAAGCTTTCTTT
-,TRBJ1-5,TRBV30,few,13,CAWSVRGNQPQHF,TGTGCCTGGAGTGTACGGGGCAATCAGCCCCAGCATTTT
TRBD1,TRBJ1-3,TRBV9,-,14,CASSAGQAGNTIYF,TGTGCCAGCAGCGCAGGACAGGCTGGAAACACCATATATTTT
TRBD1,TRBJ1-2,TRBV7-9,-,16,CASSLASTGDRYGYTF,TGTGCCAGCAGCTTAGCCTCGACAGGGGATAGGTATGGCTACACCTTC
TRBD1,TRBJ1-5,TRBV19,-,15,CASRSDGTGNQPQHF,TGTGCCAGTAGATCCGACGGGACAGGGAATCAGCCCCAGCATTTT
TRBD1,TRBJ2-7,TRBV27,-,15,CASSLFGTGNYEQYF,TGTGCCAGCAGTTTATTCGGGACAGGGAACTACGAGCAGTACTTC
-,TRBJ1-3,TRBV7-3,-,15,CASSASGQRGNTIYF,TGTGCCAGCAGCGCCTCAGGACAAAGAGGAAACACCATATATTTT
-,TRBJ1-2,TRBV5-4,-,14,CASSFQGQHYGYTF,TGTGCCAGCAGCTTCCAGGGTCAACACTATGGCTACACCTTC
-,TRBJ1-1,TRBV5-6,-,12,CASSLYGREAFF,TGTGCCAGCAGCTTGTACGGCAGGGAAGCTTTCTTT
TRBD1,TRBJ2-5,TRBV5-5,-,15,CASSGPGQGQETQYF,TGTGCCAGCAGCGGACCGGGACAGGGCCAAGAGACCCAGTACTTC
-,TRBJ2-2,TRBV10-2,-,12,CASRGDTGELFF,TGCGCCAGCAGAGGGGACACCGGGGAGCTGTTTTTT
-,TRBJ2-7,TRBV5-1,once,14,CASSLQGPSYEQYF,TGCGCCAGCAGCTTGCAGGGGCCCTCCTACGAGCAGTACTTC
-,TRBJ2-7,TRBV21-1,-,19,CASLSSGTGDLRGSYEQYF,TGTGCCAGTTTATCATCCGGGACAGGGGACCTAAGGGGCTCCTACGAGCAGTACTTC
TRBD1,TRBJ2-7,TRBV27,-,15,CASSSQGQGSYEQYF,TGTGCCAGCAGTTCCCAGGGACAGGGATCCTACGAGCAGTACTTC
-,TRBJ2-1,TRBV6-5,-,16,CASSYRRTGTYNEQFF,TGTGCCAGCAGTTACAGGAGGACGGGGACCTACAATGAGCAGTTCTTC
TRBD1,TRBJ1-2,TRBV12-5,-,16,CASGPLGQGADYGYTF,TGTGCTAGTGGTCCCTTAGGACAGGGGGCGGACTATGGCTACACCTTC
TRBD1,TRBJ2-7,TRBV3-1/TRBV3-2,-,15,CASSLTGTVSYEQYF,TGTGCCAGCAGCCTCACCGGGACAGTCTCCTACGAGCAGTACTTC
TRBD1,TRBJ2-5,TRBV4-2,-,17,CASSQVTEGAIQETQYF,TGTGCCAGCAGCCAAGTTACCGAGGGGGCCATCCAAGAGACCCAGTACTTC
-,TRBJ1-1,TRBV7-9,-,14,CASRTNRVGTEAFF,TGTGCCAGCAGGACTAACAGGGTGGGAACTGAAGCTTTCTTT
TRBD1,TRBJ2-7,TRBV5-6,-,14,CASSGTGREYEQYF,TGTGCCAGCAGCGGGACAGGGAGGGAGTACGAGCAGTACTTC
-,TRBJ2-7,TRBV29-1,-,14,CSVELGRDAYEQYF,TGCAGCGTTGAATTGGGCAGGGATGCCTACGAGCAGTACTTC
TRBD2,TRBJ2-2,TRBV7-8,-,16,CASSPGLAGSTGELFF,TGTGCCAGCAGCCCAGGACTAGCGGGCTCCACCGGGGAGCTGTTTTTT
-,TRBJ1-1,TRBV5-1,-,13,CASSDGVGTEAFF,TGCGCCAGCAGCGACGGAGTCGGGACTGAAGCTTTCTTT
-,TRBJ1-1,TRBV6-5,-,13,CASGKQVNTEAFF,TGTGCCAGCGGAAAACAGGTGAACACTGAAGCTTTCTTT
TRBD1,TRBJ1-2,TRBV5-1,-,16,CASSLVGGGRTYGYTF,TGCGCCAGCAGCTTGGTTGGAGGGGGCAGAACCTATGGCTACACCTTC
TRBD1,TRBJ1-5,TRBV7-9,-,16,CASSWWGQGTDQPQHF,TGTGCCAGCAGCTGGTGGGGACAGGGGACAGATCAGCCCCAGCATTTT
-,TRBJ2-6,TRBV15,-,15,CATSRDAGGANVLTF,TGTGCCACCAGCAGAGATGCCGGGGGGGCCAACGTCCTGACTTTC
-,TRBJ2-1,TRBV24-1,-,15,CATSDFDGQYNEQFF,TGTGCCACCAGTGATTTCGACGGACAGTACAATGAGCAGTTCTTC
-,TRBJ1-1,TRBV5-4,once,14,CASSWGTGNTEAFF,TGTGCCAGCAGCTGGGGAACAGGGAACACTGAAGCTTTCTTT
TRBD1,TRBJ1-1,TRBV12-3/TRBV12-4,-,13,CASSSGQGNWAFF,TGTGCCAGCAGTTCGGGACAGGGTAATTGGGCTTTCTTT
-,TRBJ1-1,TRBV28,-,11,CASSPRTEAFF,TGTGCCAGCAGTCCCAGAACCGAAGCTTTCTTT
-,TRBJ1-1,TRBV9,-,13,CASSRDINTEAFF,TGTGCCAGCAGCAGGGACATTAACACTGAAGCTTTCTTT
-,TRBJ1-5,TRBV29-1,-,17,CSVNRRIGYSSNQPQHF,TGCAGCGTCAACAGGAGAATCGGCTATTCTAGCAATCAGCCCCAGCATTTT
TRBD1,TRBJ2-3,TRBV5-4,-,16,CASTAYVDRAADTQYF,TGTGCCAGCACCGCTTATGTGGACAGGGCGGCAGATACGCAGTATTTT